This TCR beta chain was captured in a study of blood T cells in healthy people across ages. This clonotype showed up just a few times. Its specificity is unknown. Through a sample-barcoded 5' primer and a J-beta primer mix, a second PCR was run for about 6 to 11 cycles. Each sample yielded at least 3 million CDR3-containing paired-end reads. MiXCR, applied by TCRdb to the 5' RACE reads, yields one record per CDR3 protein. The sample consists of 600,000 to 850,000 distinct CDR3 sequences, approximately 25% of them appearing once. Study-level findings and limits: Older individuals had lower TCR beta diversity per million T cells (the decline was roughly linear). Naive T cell percentage strongly correlated with TCR beta diversity.

Separately, the same data were catalogued under a study of T cells of mothers and their children.

Sequencing used blood. This TCR came from a boy aged 10-17 years in good health.

CDR3 loop: CASSVEGAGEKLFF. CDR3 sequence (DNA): TGTGCCAGCAGCGTAGAGGGGGCAGGTGAAAAACTGTTTTTT. This chain joins TRBV9 and TRBJ1-4, with 7 bases aligning to TRBD1. Germline V gives CDR1 SGDLS, CDR2 YYNGEE. The trim removed 0 bases at V and 7 bases at J, leaving 3 bases unmatched. The length of the CDR3 is 14 residues.